The sequence of this TCR beta chain was determined in a study of blood T cell repertoires in COVID-19. Trimming at V came to 3 bases and at J to 3 bases, leaving 1 base not matched to a gene. CDR1 is SGHVS and CDR2 is FNYEAQ in the germline V gene. This CDR3 has 13 amino acids. The table came from immunoSEQ multiplex PCR; TCRdb's copy has only in-frame clones and leaves some out. The data show about 220,000 clones, 85% to 90% seen once. The source of this sequence is a woman between 18 and 30 years old in a cohort exposed to, infected with or recovered from COVID-19 (not recorded which). The chain carries TRBV7-6 and TRBJ1-1; 7 bases align to TRBD1. Sequencing was performed on PBMCs or T cells enriched from blood (not recorded which). CDR3 residues: CASSFQGDTEAFF. DNA for the CDR3: TGTGCCAGCAGCTTCCAGGGGGACACTGAAGCTTTCTTT. The whole variable domain, remainder taken from reference TRBV7-6 and TRBJ1-1, is GAGVSQSPRYKVTKRGQDVALRCDPISGHVSLYWYRQALGQGPEFLTYFNYEAQQDKSGLPNDRFSAERPEGSISTLTIQRTEQRDSAMYRCASSFQGDTEAFFGQGTRLTVV.